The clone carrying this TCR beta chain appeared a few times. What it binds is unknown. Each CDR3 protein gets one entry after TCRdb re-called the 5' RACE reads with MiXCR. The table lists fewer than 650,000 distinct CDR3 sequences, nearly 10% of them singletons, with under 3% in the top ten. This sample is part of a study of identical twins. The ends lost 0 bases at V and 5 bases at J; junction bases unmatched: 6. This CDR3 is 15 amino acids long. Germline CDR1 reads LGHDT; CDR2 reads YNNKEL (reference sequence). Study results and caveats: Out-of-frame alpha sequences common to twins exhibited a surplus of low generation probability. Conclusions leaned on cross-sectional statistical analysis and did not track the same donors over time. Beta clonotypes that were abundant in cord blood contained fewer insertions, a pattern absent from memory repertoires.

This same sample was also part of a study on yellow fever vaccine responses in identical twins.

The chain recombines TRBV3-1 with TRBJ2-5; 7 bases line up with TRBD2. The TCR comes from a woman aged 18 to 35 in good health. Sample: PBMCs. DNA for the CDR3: TGTGCCAGCAGCCAAGAGCCGGGAGGTGGGGAGACCCAGTACTTC. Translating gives CASSQEPGGGETQYF.